This T cell receptor (beta chain) was obtained from a study of T cells in Graves' hyperthyroidism and ophthalmopathy. Study outcomes and limitations: In validation, the model predicted ophthalmopathy. These predictions came a median around 5.9 months before onset.

Researchers barred patients who had uncontrolled infection, other autoimmune disease, pregnancy or lactation. In making diagnoses, clinical symptoms, serum thyroxine and TRAb, thyroid ultrasound and orbital computed tomography were all used. Ahead of any ophthalmopathy symptoms, the blood sample was obtained at the first diagnosis of hyperthyroidism. The germline V gene has CDR1 LGHDT and CDR2 YNNKEL (reference sequence). The CDR3 runs to 12 residues. Comments on this clonotype: Its antigen is unknown. A read error may be the cause here, since a much bigger clone is one base away.

RNA transcripts were the template for amplifying TCR beta CDR3 regions. Carried out on the TCR CDR3, a first-round RT-PCR used the HTBI primer set. From the multiplex PCR reads, TCRdb called clonotypes with MiXCR, one entry per CDR3 protein. The sample holds about 350,000 distinct CDR3 sequences, approximately 17% seen once. The sequence came from a woman in her 30s with Graves' hyperthyroidism that later progressed to Graves' ophthalmopathy. The gene calls are TRBV3-1 and TRBJ2-1; D remains unclear. Sequenced sample: blood. The CDR3: CASSQDEDEHFF. CDR3 in DNA: TGTGCCAGCAGCCAAGATGAAGATGAGCACTTCTTC.